Following are 6 T cell receptor beta chains from one sample sequenced in a study of blood T cell repertoires in COVID-19. Clones were sequenced by immunoSEQ multiplex PCR, and TCRdb holds only the in-frame ones, with some missing. The sample comprises 210,000 or so clones, 83% of which are singletons, and roughly 1.3% rests with the top ten. Sequencing was done on a sample of peripheral blood. The receptor source for this set is a woman in her 30s with COVID-19, enrolled during active disease.

The gene calls are TRBV27 and TRBJ1-1; D ambiguous. The CDR3 length is 13 residues. V lost 0 bases and J 8 bases, leaving 10 bases between the germline ends. CDR1 is MNHEY and CDR2 is SMNVEV in the germline V gene (reference sequence). In nucleotides, the CDR3 is TGTGCCAGCAGTTTATCGGGCGGGGTAGAAGCTTTCTTT. Translated: CASSLSGGVEAFF.

The chain combines TRBV6-6 with TRBJ2-7, with no clear D. The CDR3 consists of 12 residues. CDR1 is MNHNY, CDR2 SVGAGI, per germline (reference sequence). V was clipped by 0 bases and J by 5 bases, with 5 bases between them. This CDR3 is CASSYSADEQYF. CDR3 DNA sequence: TGTGCCAGCAGTTACTCCGCGGACGAGCAGTACTTC.

The rearrangement joins TRBV3-1 (or the pseudogene TRBV3-2) to TRBJ2-5, with 8 bases fitting TRBD2. The CDR3 runs 17 residues. CDR1 and CDR2 (germline): LGHDT, YNNKEL (reference sequence). With V trimmed by 1 base and J by 5 bases, 12 bases remained unmatched. The CDR3 DNA is TGTGCCAGCAGCCAAGGCTCCGGGAGGGCGGGATCCGAGACCCAGTACTTC. This gives the protein CASSQGSGRAGSETQYF.

V and J are TRBV2 and TRBJ1-2, with a possible D match to TRBD1 (6 bases). Germline V CDR1 and CDR2: SNHLY, FYNNEI. V was shortened by 5 bases and J by 8 bases, with 12 bases between the two germline ends. The CDR3 contains 12 residues. The CDR3 region has the DNA TGTGCCAGCAGTCTTACAGGGAACGGCTACACCTTC. It encodes CASSLTGNGYTF.

This clone was found once. This chain joins TRBV18 and TRBJ1-2; 8 positions agree with TRBD1. Germline CDR1 and CDR2: KGHSH and LQKENI. The CDR3 extends over 14 amino acids. V shed 4 bases and J 6 bases; nucleotides not matched to a gene: 7. CDR3 loop: CASSRGQGWDGYTF. CDR3 bases: TGTGCCAGCTCACGCGGACAGGGCTGGGATGGCTACACCTTC.

This chain joins TRBV19 and TRBJ2-7; 8 bases match TRBD1. Germline CDR1 and CDR2: LNHDA and SQIVND (reference sequence). With V trimmed by 5 bases and J by 1 base, 1 base remained unmatched. This CDR3 has 13 residues. CDR3 bases: TGTGCCAGTAGTGGGGACAGGTCCTACGAGCAGTACTTC. Amino acids: CASSGDRSYEQYF.